The following is a T cell receptor (beta chain) sequence with its context. Its antigen is not identified. The sample belongs to a study of T cell repertoires in cytomegalovirus infection. The wider study: CMV epitopes that were recently identified and HLA-C-restricted were used alongside well-studied HLA-B-restricted ones. Public TCR beta signatures marked donors with CMV infection and the matching HLA. Notes on the study in general: The study found HLA-C-restricted CMV-specific TCR beta clonotypes dominating the ex vivo response.

TCRdb called the reads again in MiXCR, with one record for every CDR3 protein. The sample has under 130,000 distinct CDR3 sequences; 42% are singletons. The CDR3 is 13 residues long. V lost 8 bases and J 0 bases, leaving 8 bases between the germline ends. The V gene's germline CDR1 is SNHLY and CDR2 FYNNEI. This TCR came from a human donor in good health (CMV status not recorded). Some clones in this sample may be carry-over from other donors' samples. This specimen consisted of CD8+ T cells from cultured PBMCs, obtained from culture after CMV antigen stimulation. V and J are TRBV2 and TRBJ2-1; either TRBD1 or TRBD2 may supply D (6 bases each). As DNA, the CDR3 is TGTGCCAGCTCGGGGGCCTCCTACAATGAGCAGTTCTTC. Amino acids: CASSGASYNEQFF.